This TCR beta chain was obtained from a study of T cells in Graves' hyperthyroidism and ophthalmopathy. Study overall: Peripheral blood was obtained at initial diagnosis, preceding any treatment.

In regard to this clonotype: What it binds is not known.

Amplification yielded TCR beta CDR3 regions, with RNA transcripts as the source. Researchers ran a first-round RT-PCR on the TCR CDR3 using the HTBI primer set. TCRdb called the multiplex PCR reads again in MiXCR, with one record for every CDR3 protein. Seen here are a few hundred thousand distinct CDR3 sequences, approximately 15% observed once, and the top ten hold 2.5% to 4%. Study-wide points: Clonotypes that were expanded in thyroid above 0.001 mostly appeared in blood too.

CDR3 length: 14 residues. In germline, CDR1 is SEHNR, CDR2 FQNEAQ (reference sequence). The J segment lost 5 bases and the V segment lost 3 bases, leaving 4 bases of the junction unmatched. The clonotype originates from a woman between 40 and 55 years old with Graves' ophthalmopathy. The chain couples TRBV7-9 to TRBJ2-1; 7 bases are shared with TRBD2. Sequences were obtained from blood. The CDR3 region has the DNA TGTGCCAGCAGCTTCGGGAGGCTTGACAATGAGCAGTTCTTC. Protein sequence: CASSFGRLDNEQFF.